The next 21 T cell receptor beta chains were all read from a single sample in a study of cytomegalovirus exposure and HLA in healthy donors. PCR was performed using 60 Vbeta and 13 Jbeta primers. Profiled with immunoSEQ multiplex PCR; TCRdb holds only in-frame clones, not every one. Of roughly 120,000 clones in the sample, just under 75% were seen once. The specimen was PBMCs. All receptors derive from a man between 60 and 70 years old in good health and CMV-seropositive.

The chain employs TRBV5-4 and TRBJ2-7; no firm D call. Per germline, CDR1 SGHNT and CDR2 YYREEE (reference sequence). The V end lost 0 bases, the J end lost 7 bases, and 8 bases lay between the germline ends. There are 12 residues in the CDR3. The CDR3 DNA follows: TGTGCCAGCAGCTTGGGGGCCCTGGAGCAGTACTTC. The encoded protein is CASSLGALEQYF.

The chain employs TRBV11-3 and TRBJ1-1; TRBD1 matches at 7 bases. V shed 5 bases, J shed 2 bases, and the junction held 5 bases outside the gene matches. The CDR3 length is 14 residues. Germline loops: CDR1 SGHNT, CDR2 YENEEA. The CDR3 sequence is CASSRDSSNTEAFF. The CDR3 bases are TGTGCCAGCAGCAGGGACAGTAGTAACACTGAAGCTTTCTTT.

V usage is TRBV6-1 and J usage is TRBJ2-5, with D unresolved. Germline CDR1 MNHNS, CDR2 SASEGT. This CDR3 is built from 14 residues. With 2 bases removed from V and 6 bases from J, the gap between germline ends came to 13 bases. This CDR3 is CASSEQAGGKTQYF. CDR3 in DNA: TGTGCCAGCAGTGAACAGGCAGGTGGAAAGACCCAGTACTTC.

The rearrangement joins TRBV9 to TRBJ1-1; D remains unclear. This CDR3 spans 14 amino acids. V lost 2 bases and J lost 1, with 9 bases in between. CDR1 and CDR2 (germline): SGDLS, YYNGEE. The DNA for the CDR3 is TGTGCCAGCAGCGTCGAGGGCCAGAACACTGAAGCTTTCTTT. This codes for CASSVEGQNTEAFF.

The chain links TRBV19 to TRBJ1-4, with D perhaps TRBD1 (5 bases). V was shortened by 3 bases and J by 10 bases, with 12 bases between the two germline ends. CDR1 is LNHDA and CDR2 is SQIVND in the germline V gene (reference sequence). The CDR3 has 13 amino acids. CDR3 DNA sequence: TGTGCCAGTAGTATCGGAGGGGAGGTAAAACTGTTTTTT. Encoded protein: CASSIGGEVKLFF.

This chain uses TRBV6-5 with TRBJ1-2; 10 nucleotides agree with TRBD1. With 2 bases clipped from V and 4 bases from J, the junction kept 4 bases outside the gene matches. From germline, CDR1 is MNHEY and CDR2 SVGAGI. This CDR3 is built from 15 residues. The CDR3 protein is CASSYRGQGSYGYTF. As DNA, the CDR3 is TGTGCCAGCAGTTACCGGGGACAGGGGAGCTATGGCTACACCTTC.

This clone was detected only a few times. V and J are TRBV29-1 and TRBJ1-1; D is perhaps TRBD1 (5 bases). CDR1 and CDR2 (germline): SQVTM, ANQGSEA. V was trimmed by 0 bases and J by 1 base, leaving 12 bases between them. The CDR3 totals 15 residues. The CDR3 loop is CSVEDWGRPNTEAFF. CDR3 bases: TGCAGCGTTGAAGATTGGGGGAGGCCGAACACTGAAGCTTTCTTT.

The genes are TRBV11-1 and TRBJ2-7; 9 nucleotides agree with TRBD2. V was clipped by 5 bases and J by 0 bases; unmatched bases: 8. The CDR3 sequence is 16 residues long. Germline CDR1 and CDR2: SGHAT and FQDESV (reference sequence). CDR3: CASSLPSGMSSYEQYF. Written as DNA, the CDR3 is TGTGCCAGCAGCCTCCCTAGCGGGATGAGCTCCTACGAGCAGTACTTC.

This chain links TRBV7-8 with TRBJ1-2, with D maybe TRBD1 (6 bases). The CDR3 sequence is 17 residues long. V lost 6 bases and J lost 4, with 24 bases in between. Germline loops: CDR1 SGHVS, CDR2 FQNEAQ. The DNA of the CDR3 is TGTGCCAGCAGGAGAACGATTGGGAGGGGGGCCCTCTATGGCTACACCTTC. It is translated as CASRRTIGRGALYGYTF.

This clone has only a few counts. The J gene is TRBJ2-2, the V gene TRBV10-3; possibly TRBD1 for D (6 bases). V was clipped by 5 bases and J by 8 bases, with 15 bases between them. This CDR3 spans 14 amino acids. Per the germline V gene, CDR1 is ENHRY and CDR2 is SYGVKD. CDR3 loop: CAISMGQSSGELFF. The DNA of the CDR3 is TGTGCCATCAGTATGGGACAAAGTTCTGGGGAGCTGTTTTTT.

In its sample, this clone was seen once. This chain connects TRBV30 to TRBJ2-2; D is undetermined. Germline CDR1 is GTSNPN and CDR2 is SVGIG (reference sequence). This CDR3 has 14 residues. Trimming took off 3 bases at V and 2 bases at J, with 10 bases between the two ends. CDR3 in amino acids: CAWRGRPNTGELFF. DNA of the CDR3: TGTGCCTGGAGGGGCAGACCAAACACCGGGGAGCTGTTTTTT.

DNA of the CDR3: TGTGCCAGCAGTTATTCCCGGGACTACAACACCGGGGAGCTGTTTTTT. This gives the protein CASSYSRDYNTGELFF. The chain combines TRBV6-6 with TRBJ1-3; TRBD2 matches 7 bases. The J call may be faulty, since TRBJ2-2 better matches the DNA end. This CDR3 contains 16 residues. The V gene's germline CDR1 is MNHNY and CDR2 SVGAGI (reference sequence).

The sample holds a few counts of this clone. The chain links TRBV9 to TRBJ1-6; possibly TRBD1 for D (5 bases). CDR3 size: 14 residues. Trimming took 3 bases from V and 13 from J, leaving 17 bases between them. CDR1 SGDLS and CDR2 YYNGEE come from the germline V gene. This CDR3 reads CASSAGTEITPLHF. For the CDR3, the DNA is TGTGCCAGCAGCGCCGGGACTGAGATCACTCCCCTCCACTTT.

The table lists this clone with a few counts. The chain uses TRBV6-5 and TRBJ1-2; tentatively, D is TRBD1 (5 bases). V was shortened by 6 bases and J by 6 bases, with 14 bases between the two germline ends. Germline CDR1 MNHEY, CDR2 SVGAGI. The CDR3 has 13 amino acids. The CDR3, as DNA: TGTGCCAGCAGACTACAGGTTCCAAATGGCTACACCTTC. It codes for CASRLQVPNGYTF.

The rearrangement uses TRBV18 and TRBJ1-5, with a tentative D call TRBD1 (5 bases). The germline V gene encodes CDR1 KGHSH and CDR2 LQKENI. Deletions cut 1 base from V and 9 bases from J, with 16 bases between. This CDR3 contains 15 residues. Here the CDR3 reads CASSPRSQGDGPQHF. As DNA, the CDR3 is TGTGCCAGCTCACCACGAAGTCAGGGCGATGGGCCCCAGCATTTT.

A word on this clone: An end of the junction differs from the germline gene, which may be a read error. The chain combines TRBV5-6 with TRBJ2-7, with 11 bases matching TRBD2. The CDR3 totals 14 residues. Germline CDR1 is SGHDT and CDR2 is YYEEEE. This chain's CDR3 is CASRRLAGPYEQCF. CDR3 nucleotides: TGTGCCAGCAGGCGACTAGCGGGGCCCTACGAGCAGTGCTTC.

The chain recombines TRBV9 with TRBJ2-7; perhaps TRBD1 as D (6 bases). Germline-derived CDR1 and CDR2 are SGDLS and YYNGEE. The CDR3 extends over 14 amino acids. V was clipped by 4 bases and J by 5 bases, with 16 bases between them. This CDR3 is CASSKSRGWDEQYF. In DNA form, the CDR3 reads TGTGCCAGCAGCAAAAGCAGGGGTTGGGACGAGCAGTACTTC.

This CDR3 is CASSGDGQGNTEAFF. The CDR3, as DNA: TGTGCCAGCAGCGGGGACGGACAGGGGAACACTGAAGCTTTCTTT. The chain couples TRBV9 to TRBJ1-1; 8 positions match TRBD1. Germline CDR1 is SGDLS and CDR2 is YYNGEE. This CDR3 is 15 amino acids long. J lost 1 base, V lost 3 bases, and 5 bases had no gene match.

The genes are TRBV30 and TRBJ2-1; the D is unclear. This CDR3 has 11 amino acids. CDR1 is GTSNPN, CDR2 SVGIG, per germline (reference sequence). With 1 base removed from V and 6 bases from J, the gap between germline ends came to 4 bases. CDR3 amino acids: CAWSAGNEQFF. Here the CDR3 DNA reads TGTGCCTGGAGTGCCGGCAATGAGCAGTTCTTC.

The chain has TRBV28 and TRBJ1-6; 8 bases agree with TRBD1. V was pared by 3 bases and J by 11 bases, with 9 bases of the junction left unmatched. CDR3 length: 15 amino acids. Germline CDR1 and CDR2: MDHEN and SYDVKM. The DNA of the CDR3 is TGTGCCAGCAGTTTGTCCGACAGGGGATCGGCACCCCTCCACTTT. This gives the protein CASSLSDRGSAPLHF.

The chain couples TRBV10-3 to TRBJ2-7; 9 bases are shared with TRBD2. Germline CDR1 ENHRY, CDR2 SYGVKD. The length of the CDR3 is 15 residues. The J segment lost 6 bases and the V segment lost 0 bases, leaving 6 bases of the junction unmatched. Here the CDR3 DNA reads TGTGCCATCAGTGAGTCTCGCGGGGGGGCGAGCGAGCAGTACTTC. Residues: CAISESRGGASEQYF.